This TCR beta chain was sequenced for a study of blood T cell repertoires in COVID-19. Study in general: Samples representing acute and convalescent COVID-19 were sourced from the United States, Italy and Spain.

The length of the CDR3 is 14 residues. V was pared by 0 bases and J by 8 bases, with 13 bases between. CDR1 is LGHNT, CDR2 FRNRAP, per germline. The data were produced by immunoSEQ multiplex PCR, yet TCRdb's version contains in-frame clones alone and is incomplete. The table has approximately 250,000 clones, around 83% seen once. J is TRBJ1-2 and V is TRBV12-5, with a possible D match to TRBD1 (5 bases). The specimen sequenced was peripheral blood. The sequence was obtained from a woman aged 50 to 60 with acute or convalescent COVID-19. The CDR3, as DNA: TGTGCTAGTGGTTTGGTACCGCAGGGCCCGGGCTACACCTTC. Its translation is CASGLVPQGPGYTF.